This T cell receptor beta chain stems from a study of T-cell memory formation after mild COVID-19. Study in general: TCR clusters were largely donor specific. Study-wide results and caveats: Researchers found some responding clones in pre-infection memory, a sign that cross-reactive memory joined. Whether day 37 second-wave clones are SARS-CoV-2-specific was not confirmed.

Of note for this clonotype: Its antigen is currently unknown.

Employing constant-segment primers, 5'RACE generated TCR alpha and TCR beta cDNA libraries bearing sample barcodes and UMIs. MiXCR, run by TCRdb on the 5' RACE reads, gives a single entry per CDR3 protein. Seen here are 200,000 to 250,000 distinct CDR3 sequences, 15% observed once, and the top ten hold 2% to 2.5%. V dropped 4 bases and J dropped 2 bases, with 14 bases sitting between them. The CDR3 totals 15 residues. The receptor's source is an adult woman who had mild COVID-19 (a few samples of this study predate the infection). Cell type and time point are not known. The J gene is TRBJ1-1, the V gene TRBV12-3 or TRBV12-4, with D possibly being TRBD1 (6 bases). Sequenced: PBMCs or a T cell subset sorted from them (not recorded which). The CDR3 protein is CASSYQGGINTEAFF. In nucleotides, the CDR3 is TGTGCCAGCAGTTACCAAGGGGGGATTAACACTGAAGCTTTCTTT.